This T cell receptor (beta chain) is drawn from a study of T cell repertoires in ileal Crohn's disease. Findings and limits, study-wide: Clonality above 26.8% at surgery always came with endoscopic recurrence.

Method: immunoSEQ multiplex PCR; TCRdb's copy keeps in-frame clones and lacks some. This table holds approximately 5,700 clones, approximately 90% found once. On this clone: Its antigen is still unknown.

Before sorting, lamina propria lymphocytes were separated from surgical specimens by density gradient. Losses at the gene ends were 5 bases for V and 6 bases for J; bases not matched to a gene: 12. The CDR3 extends over 17 amino acids. The germline V gene has CDR1 SNHLY and CDR2 FYNNEI. The receptor was isolated from an adult with Crohn's disease. Some clones in this sample may be carry-over from other donors' samples. The chain couples TRBV2 to TRBJ2-1; TRBD2 aligns across 11 bases. Sample: CD4+ T cells from ileum. The CDR3 DNA is TGTGCCAGCAGTCAGGATCGAAATAGCGGGAGGGTCAATGAGCAGTTCTTC. This sequence encodes CASSQDRNSGRVNEQFF.